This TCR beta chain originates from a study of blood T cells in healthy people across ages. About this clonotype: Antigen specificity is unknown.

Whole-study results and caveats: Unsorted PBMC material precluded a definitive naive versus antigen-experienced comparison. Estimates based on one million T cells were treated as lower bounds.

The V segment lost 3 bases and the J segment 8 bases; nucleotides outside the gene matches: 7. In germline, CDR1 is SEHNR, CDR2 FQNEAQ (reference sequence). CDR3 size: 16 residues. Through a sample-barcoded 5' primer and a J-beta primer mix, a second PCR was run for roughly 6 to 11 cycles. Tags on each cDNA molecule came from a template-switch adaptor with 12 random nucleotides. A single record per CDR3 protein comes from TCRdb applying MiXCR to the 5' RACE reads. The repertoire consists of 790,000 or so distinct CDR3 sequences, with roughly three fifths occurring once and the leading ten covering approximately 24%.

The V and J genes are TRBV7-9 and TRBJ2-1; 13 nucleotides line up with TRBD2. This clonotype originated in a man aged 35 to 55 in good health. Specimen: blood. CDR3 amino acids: CASSLGTSGDIHEQFF. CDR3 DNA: TGTGCCAGCAGCTTGGGGACTAGCGGGGATATCCATGAGCAGTTCTTC.